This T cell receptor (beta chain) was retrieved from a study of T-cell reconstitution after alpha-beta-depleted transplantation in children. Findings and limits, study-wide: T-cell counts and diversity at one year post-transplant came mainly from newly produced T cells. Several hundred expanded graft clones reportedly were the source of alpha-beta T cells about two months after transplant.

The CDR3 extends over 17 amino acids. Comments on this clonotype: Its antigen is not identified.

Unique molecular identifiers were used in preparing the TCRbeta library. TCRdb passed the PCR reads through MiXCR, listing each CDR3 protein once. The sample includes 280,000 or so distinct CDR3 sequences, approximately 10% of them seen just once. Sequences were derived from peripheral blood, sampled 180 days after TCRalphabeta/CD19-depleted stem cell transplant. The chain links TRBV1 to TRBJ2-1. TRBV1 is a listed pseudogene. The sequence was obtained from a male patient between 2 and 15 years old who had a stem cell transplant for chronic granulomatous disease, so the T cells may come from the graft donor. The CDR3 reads CTSSTVGGGRLYNEQFF. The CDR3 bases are TGCACCAGCAGCACCGTTGGCGGTGGCCGCCTCTACAATGAGCAGTTCTTC.